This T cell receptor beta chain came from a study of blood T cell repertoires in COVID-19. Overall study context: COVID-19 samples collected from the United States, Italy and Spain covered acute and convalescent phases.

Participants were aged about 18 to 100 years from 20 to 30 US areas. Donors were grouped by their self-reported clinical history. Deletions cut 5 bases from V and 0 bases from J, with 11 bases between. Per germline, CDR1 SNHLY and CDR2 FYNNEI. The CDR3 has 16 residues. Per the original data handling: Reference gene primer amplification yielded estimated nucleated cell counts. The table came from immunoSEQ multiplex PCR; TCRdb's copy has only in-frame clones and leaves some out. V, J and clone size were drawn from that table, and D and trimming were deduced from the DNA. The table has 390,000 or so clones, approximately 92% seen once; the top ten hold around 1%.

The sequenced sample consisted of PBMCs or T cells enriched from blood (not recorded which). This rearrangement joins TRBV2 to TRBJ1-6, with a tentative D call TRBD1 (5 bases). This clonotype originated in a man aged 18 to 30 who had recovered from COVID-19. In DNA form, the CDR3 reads TGTGCCAGCAGTTGGGAGGGGAGCTCCTATAATTCACCCCTCCACTTT. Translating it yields CASSWEGSSYNSPLHF.